This entry is about one T cell receptor beta chain. What it binds is not known. In the original processing: The median was about 100,000 TCRs per sample, ranging about 20,000 to 690,600. TCRdb re-derived calls from the RACE reads in MiXCR, one entry per CDR3 protein. V and J calls and clone size were set by TCRdb, not the authors. The table lists tens of thousands of distinct CDR3 sequences, 10% of them singletons. These data are taken from a study of human T cells and chemical hapten exposure. Study-level background: Patch tests applied 0.01% DPC to the upper back and were scored after 6 days. Study-wide results and limits: PT1 expanded TCR counts correlated positively with patch test score.

Deletions cut 3 bases from V and 5 bases from J, with 17 bases between. Germline lookup yields CDR1 LGHDT and CDR2 YNNKEL (reference sequence). CDR3 length: 16 amino acids. Time point in this sample: patch test 1, 2 weeks after DPC sensitization. Treatment of the sample: therapeutic diphenylcyclopropenone sensitization with weekly scalp DPC. This sequence joins TRBV3-1 and TRBJ2-1; possibly TRBD1 for D (6 bases). This TCR came from a man aged 40-49 years with alopecia areata. Some clones in this sample may be carry-over from other donors' samples. The starting material was whole blood, obtained in connection with sensitization to the hapten diphenylcyclopropenone (DPC). This chain's CDR3 is CASSQRGTFSDNEQFF. The DNA of the CDR3 is TGTGCCAGCAGCCAGAGGGGGACCTTTTCTGACAATGAGCAGTTCTTC.